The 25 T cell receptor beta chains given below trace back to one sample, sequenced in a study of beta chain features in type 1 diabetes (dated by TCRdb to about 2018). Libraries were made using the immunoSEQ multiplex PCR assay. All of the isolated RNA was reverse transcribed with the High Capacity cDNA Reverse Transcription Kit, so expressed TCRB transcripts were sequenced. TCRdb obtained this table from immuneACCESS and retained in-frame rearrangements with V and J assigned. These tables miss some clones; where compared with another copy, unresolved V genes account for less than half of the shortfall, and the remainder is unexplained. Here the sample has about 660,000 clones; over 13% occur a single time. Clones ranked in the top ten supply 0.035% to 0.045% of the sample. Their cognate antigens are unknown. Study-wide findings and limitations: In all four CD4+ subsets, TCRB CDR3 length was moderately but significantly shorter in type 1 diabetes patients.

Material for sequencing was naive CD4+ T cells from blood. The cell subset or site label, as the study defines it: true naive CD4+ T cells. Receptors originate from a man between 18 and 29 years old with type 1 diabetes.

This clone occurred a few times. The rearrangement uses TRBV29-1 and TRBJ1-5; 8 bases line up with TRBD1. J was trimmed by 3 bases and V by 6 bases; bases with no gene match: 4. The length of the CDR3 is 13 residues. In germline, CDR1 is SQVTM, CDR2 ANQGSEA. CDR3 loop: CSVGTGNNQPQHF. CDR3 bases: TGCAGCGTGGGGACAGGCAACAATCAGCCCCAGCATTTT.

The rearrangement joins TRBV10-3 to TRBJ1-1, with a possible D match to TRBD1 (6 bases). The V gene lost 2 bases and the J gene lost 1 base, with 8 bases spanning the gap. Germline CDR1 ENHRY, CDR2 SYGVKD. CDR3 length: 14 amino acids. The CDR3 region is CAISEIGGNTEAFF. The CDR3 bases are TGTGCCATCAGTGAGATAGGGGGGAACACTGAAGCTTTCTTT.

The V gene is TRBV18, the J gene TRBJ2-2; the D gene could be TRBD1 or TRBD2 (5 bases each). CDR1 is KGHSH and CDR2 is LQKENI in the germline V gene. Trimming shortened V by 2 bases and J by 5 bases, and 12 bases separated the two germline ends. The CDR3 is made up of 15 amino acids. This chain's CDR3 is CASSPGTVTTGELFF. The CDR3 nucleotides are TGTGCCAGCTCACCAGGGACGGTGACAACCGGGGAGCTGTTTTTT.

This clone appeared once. CDR3 in DNA: TGTGCCAGCAGTAGACTTTTGAACACTGAAGCTTTCTTT. This codes for CASSRLLNTEAFF. The chain joins TRBV6-5 to TRBJ1-1; D remains unclear. The germline V and J ends were trimmed by 5 bases and 0 bases, with 7 bases remaining between them. This CDR3 comprises 13 residues. Germline V lookup: CDR1 MNHEY, CDR2 SVGAGI.

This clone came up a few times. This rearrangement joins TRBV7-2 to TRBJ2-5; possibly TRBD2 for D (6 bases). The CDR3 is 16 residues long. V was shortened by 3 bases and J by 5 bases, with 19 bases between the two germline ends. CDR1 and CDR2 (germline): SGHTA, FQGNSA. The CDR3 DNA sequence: TGTGCCAGCAGCTTCTATGGTAGCGGCTTACGGGAGACCCAGTACTTC. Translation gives CASSFYGSGLRETQYF.

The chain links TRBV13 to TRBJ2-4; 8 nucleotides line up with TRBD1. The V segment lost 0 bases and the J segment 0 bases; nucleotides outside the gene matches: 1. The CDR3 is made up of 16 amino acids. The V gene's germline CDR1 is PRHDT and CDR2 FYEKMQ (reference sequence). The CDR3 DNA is TGTGCCAGCAGCTTAGGTGACAGGGGAGCCAAAAACATTCAGTACTTC. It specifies CASSLGDRGAKNIQYF.

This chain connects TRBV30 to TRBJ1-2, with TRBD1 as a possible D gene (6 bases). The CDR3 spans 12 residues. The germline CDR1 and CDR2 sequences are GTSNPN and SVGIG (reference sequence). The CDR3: CARNRDDYGYTF. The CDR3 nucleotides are TGTGCGAGAAACAGGGATGACTATGGCTACACCTTC. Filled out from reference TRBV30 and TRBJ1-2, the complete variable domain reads SQTIHQWPATLVQPVGSPLSLECTVEGTSNPNLYWYRQAAGRGLQLLFYSVGIGQISSEVPQNLSASRPQDRQFILSSKKLLLSDSGFYLCARNRDDYGYTFGSGTRLTVV.

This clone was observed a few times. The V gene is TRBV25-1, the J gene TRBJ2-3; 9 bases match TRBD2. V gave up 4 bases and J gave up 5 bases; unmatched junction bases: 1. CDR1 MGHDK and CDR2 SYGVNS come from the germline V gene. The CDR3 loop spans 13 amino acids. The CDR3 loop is CASSVLAGDTQYF. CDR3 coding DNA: TGTGCCAGCAGTGTACTAGCGGGAGATACGCAGTATTTT.

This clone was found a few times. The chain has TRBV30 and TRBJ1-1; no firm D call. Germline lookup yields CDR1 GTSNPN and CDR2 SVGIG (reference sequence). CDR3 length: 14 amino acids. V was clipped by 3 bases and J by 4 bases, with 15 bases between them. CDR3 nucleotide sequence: TGTGCCTGGAGCAAACTTGAGGAAAGCACTGAAGCTTTCTTT. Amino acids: CAWSKLEESTEAFF. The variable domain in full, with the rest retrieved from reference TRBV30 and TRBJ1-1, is SQTIHQWPATLVQPVGSPLSLECTVEGTSNPNLYWYRQAAGRGLQLLFYSVGIGQISSEVPQNLSASRPQDRQFILSSKKLLLSDSGFYLCAWSKLEESTEAFFGQGTRLTVV.

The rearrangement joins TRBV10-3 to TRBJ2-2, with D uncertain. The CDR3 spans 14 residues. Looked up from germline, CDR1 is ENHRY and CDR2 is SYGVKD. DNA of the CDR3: TGTGCTTCCAGCCGGGCTTCAAACACCGGGGAGCTGTTTTTT. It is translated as CASSRASNTGELFF.

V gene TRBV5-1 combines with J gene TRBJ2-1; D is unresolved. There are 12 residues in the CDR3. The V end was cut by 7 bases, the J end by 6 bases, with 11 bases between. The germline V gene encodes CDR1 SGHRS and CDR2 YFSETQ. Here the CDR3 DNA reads TGCGCCAGCTCGGTCCATAGCAATGAGCAGTTCTTC. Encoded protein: CASSVHSNEQFF.

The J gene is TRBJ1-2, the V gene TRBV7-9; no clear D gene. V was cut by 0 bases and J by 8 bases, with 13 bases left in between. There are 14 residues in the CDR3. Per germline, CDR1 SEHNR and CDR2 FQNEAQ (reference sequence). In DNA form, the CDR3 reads TGTGCCAGCAGCTTAGCGTATCTTCTCGGAGGCTACACCTTC. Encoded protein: CASSLAYLLGGYTF. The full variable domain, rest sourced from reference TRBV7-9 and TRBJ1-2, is DTGVSQNPRHKITKRGQNVTFRCDPISEHNRLYWYRQTLGQGPEFLTYFQNEAQLEKSRLLSDRFSAERPKGSFSTLEIQRTEQGDSAMYLCASSLAYLLGGYTFGSGTRLTVV.

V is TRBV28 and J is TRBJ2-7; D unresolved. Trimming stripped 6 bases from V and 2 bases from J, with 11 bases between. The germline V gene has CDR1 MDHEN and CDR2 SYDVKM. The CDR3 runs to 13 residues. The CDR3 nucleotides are TGTGCCAGCAGGTGGACCGGGCCCTACGAGCAGTACTTC. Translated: CASRWTGPYEQYF.

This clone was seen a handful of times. The CDR3 DNA reads as TGTGCCAGCAGGAGAACTAGCGGGGGGGCTACGCAGTATTTT. As protein: CASRRTSGGATQYF. J is TRBJ2-3 and V is TRBV6-5, with 13 bases identical to TRBD2. V was clipped by 6 bases and J by 8 bases; unmatched bases: 5. The germline CDR1 and CDR2 sequences are MNHEY and SVGAGI. CDR3 length: 14 residues.

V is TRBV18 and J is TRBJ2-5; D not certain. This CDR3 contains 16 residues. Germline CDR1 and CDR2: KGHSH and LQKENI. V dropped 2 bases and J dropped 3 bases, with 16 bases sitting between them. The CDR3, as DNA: TGTGCCAGCTCACCAGAATTACAGAGACGAAAAGAGACCCAGTACTTC. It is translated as CASSPELQRRKETQYF.

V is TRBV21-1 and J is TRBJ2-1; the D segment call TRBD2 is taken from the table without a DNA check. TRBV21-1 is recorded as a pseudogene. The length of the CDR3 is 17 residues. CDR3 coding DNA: TGTGCCAGCAGAGATGACCTACTAGCGGGAGATAGTAATGAGCAGTTCTTC. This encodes CASRDDLLAGDSNEQFF.

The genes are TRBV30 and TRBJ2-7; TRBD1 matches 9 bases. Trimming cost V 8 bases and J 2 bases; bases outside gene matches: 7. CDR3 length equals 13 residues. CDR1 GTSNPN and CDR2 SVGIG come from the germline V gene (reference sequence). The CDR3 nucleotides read TGTGCCCGGTCCGGGACAGGGACCTACGAGCAGTACTTC. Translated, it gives CARSGTGTYEQYF.

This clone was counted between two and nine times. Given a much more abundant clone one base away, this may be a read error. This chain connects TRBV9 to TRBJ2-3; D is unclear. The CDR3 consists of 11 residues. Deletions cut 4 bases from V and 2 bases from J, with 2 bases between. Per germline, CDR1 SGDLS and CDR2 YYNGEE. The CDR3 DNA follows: TGTGCCAGCAGCAACACAGATACGCAGTATTTT. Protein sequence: CASSNTDTQYF. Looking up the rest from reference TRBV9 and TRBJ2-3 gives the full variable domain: DSGVTQTPKHLITATGQRVTLRCSPRSGDLSVYWYQQSLDQGLQFLIQYYNGEERAKGNILERFSAQQFPDLHSELNLSSLELGDSALYFCASSNTDTQYFGPGTRLTVL.

DNA of the CDR3: TGTGCCAGCAGCAGCGACAGGGGATCCTATGGCTACACCTTC. Translating it yields CASSSDRGSYGYTF. This chain connects TRBV28 to TRBJ1-2, with 8 bases identical to TRBD1. The CDR3 spans 14 residues. CDR1 and CDR2 (germline): MDHEN, SYDVKM. V gave up 6 bases and J gave up 4 bases; unmatched junction bases: 7.

The CDR3 protein is CASVGTSRSYEQYF. DNA for the CDR3: TGTGCCAGCGTCGGGACTAGCCGTTCCTACGAGCAGTACTTC. The rearrangement uses TRBV28 and TRBJ2-7, with 9 bases matching TRBD2. Germline CDR1 reads MDHEN; CDR2 reads SYDVKM. V was clipped by 8 bases and J by 1 base; unmatched bases: 6. The CDR3 runs 14 residues.

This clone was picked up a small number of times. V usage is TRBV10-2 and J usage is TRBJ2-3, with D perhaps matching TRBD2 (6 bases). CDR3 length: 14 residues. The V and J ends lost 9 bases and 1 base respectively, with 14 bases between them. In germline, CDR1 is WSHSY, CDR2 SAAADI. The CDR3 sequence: CASYLAMGTDTQYF. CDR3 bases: TGCGCCAGTTACCTAGCGATGGGCACAGATACGCAGTATTTT.

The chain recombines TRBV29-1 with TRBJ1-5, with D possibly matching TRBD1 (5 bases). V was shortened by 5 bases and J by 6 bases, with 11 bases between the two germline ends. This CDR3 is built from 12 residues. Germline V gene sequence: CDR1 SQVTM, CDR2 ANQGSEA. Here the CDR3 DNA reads TGCAGCGTTCAGGCGGGGGGTCAGCCCCAGCATTTT. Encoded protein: CSVQAGGQPQHF.

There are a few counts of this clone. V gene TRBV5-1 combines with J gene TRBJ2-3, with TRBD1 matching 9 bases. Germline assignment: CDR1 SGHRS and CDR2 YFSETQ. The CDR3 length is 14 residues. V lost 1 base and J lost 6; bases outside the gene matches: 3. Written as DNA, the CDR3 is TGCGCCAGCAGCTTGACAGGGGGCGAGGATACGCAGTATTTT. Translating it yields CASSLTGGEDTQYF.

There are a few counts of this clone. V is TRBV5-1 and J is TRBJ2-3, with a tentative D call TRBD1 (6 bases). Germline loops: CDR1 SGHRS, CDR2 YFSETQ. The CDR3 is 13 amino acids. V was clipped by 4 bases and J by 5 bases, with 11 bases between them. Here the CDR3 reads CASSPEQGDTQYF. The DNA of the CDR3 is TGCGCCAGCAGCCCCGAACAGGGAGATACGCAGTATTTT. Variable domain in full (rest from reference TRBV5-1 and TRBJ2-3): KAGVTQTPRYLIKTRGQQVTLSCSPISGHRSVSWYQQTPGQGLQFLFEYFSETQRNKGNFPGRFSGRQFSNSRSEMNVSTLELGDSALYLCASSPEQGDTQYFGPGTRLTVL.

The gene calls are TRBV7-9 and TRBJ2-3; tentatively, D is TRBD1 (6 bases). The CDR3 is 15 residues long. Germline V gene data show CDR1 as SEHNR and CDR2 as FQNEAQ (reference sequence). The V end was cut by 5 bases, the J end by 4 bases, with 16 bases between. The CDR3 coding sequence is TGTGCCAGCAGCGGGGGCCCCGTCGGGGCAGATACGCAGTATTTT. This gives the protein CASSGGPVGADTQYF.